The source of this T cell receptor beta chain is a study of human T cells and chemical hapten exposure. On the study more broadly: Throughout a study of roughly 5.5 months, patients underwent weekly scalp administration of diphenylcyclopropenone doses. Study-level findings and limits: Significantly more large CDR3 similarity clusters arose among expanded TCRs than among controls.

TCRdb used MiXCR to reprocess the RACE reads, holding one entry per CDR3 protein. The sample holds roughly 200,000 distinct CDR3 sequences, approximately 26% seen once. Time point of the sample: patch test 3, about 24 weeks after DPC sensitization. Regarding treatment: therapeutic diphenylcyclopropenone sensitization with weekly scalp DPC. Researchers sampled blood before each patch test went on. Unfractionated whole blood served as the source for total RNA extraction. The germline CDR1 and CDR2 sequences are SGHVT and SQSDAQ. This CDR3 is built from 14 residues. V dropped 8 bases and J dropped 1 base, with 14 bases sitting between them. As regards this clonotype: Its target is not known.

The sequencing here drew on whole blood, taken in connection with sensitization to the hapten diphenylcyclopropenone (DPC). This rearrangement joins TRBV7-4 to TRBJ2-5; D might be TRBD1 or TRBD2, each matching 5 bases. This clonotype was obtained from a woman in her thirties or forties with alopecia areata. Some clones in this sample may be carry-over from other donors' samples. The CDR3 DNA reads as TGTGCCAGCCCTAATATGGGGACCCAAGAGACCCAGTACTTC. Amino acid sequence: CASPNMGTQETQYF.